What follows is one T cell receptor beta chain and its context. The data are from a study of T-cell memory formation after mild COVID-19. From the 5' RACE reads, TCRdb called clonotypes with MiXCR, one entry per CDR3 protein. The sample lists under 200,000 distinct CDR3 sequences; 9.5% to 13% were seen once. Germline V lookup: CDR1 SGHTA, CDR2 FQGTGA. The CDR3 totals 16 residues. Trimming took off 1 base at V and 3 bases at J, with 15 bases between the two ends. Sequenced sample: PBMCs or a T cell subset sorted from them (not recorded which). The chain employs TRBV7-3 and TRBJ1-2, with a weak D call TRBD1 (6 bases). The source is a man aged 18 to 30 who had mild COVID-19 (a few samples of this study predate the infection). Cell type and time point are not known. Here the CDR3 DNA reads TGTGCCAGCAGCTTAAAAGGAGGGGGTGATTACTATGGCTACACCTTC. As protein: CASSLKGGGDYYGYTF.